The entry below gives a single TCR beta chain sequence along with its context. Trimming took 7 bases from V and 7 from J; bases not matched to a gene: 3. Germline CDR1 and CDR2: MNHNY and SVGAGI (reference sequence). The CDR3 runs to 12 residues. This sample is part of a study of control samples from healthy donors and cancer patients. TCRdb's table, derived via immunoSEQ multiplex PCR, lists solely in-frame clones and lacks some. This sample has roughly 100,000 clones, with around 89% found just once. The source material was PBMCs. This clonotype was sampled from a man in his 60s with lung cancer. V and J are TRBV6-6 and TRBJ1-4; 7 nucleotides match TRBD1. This chain's CDR3 is CASKGASEKLFF. The CDR3 DNA reads as TGTGCCAGCAAGGGGGCAAGTGAAAAACTGTTTTTT.